The sample holds a few counts of the clone carrying this T cell receptor (beta chain). These data belong to a study of blood T cell repertoires in COVID-19. Trimming stripped 4 bases from V and 7 bases from J, with 10 bases between. Germline lookup yields CDR1 KGHDR and CDR2 SFDVKD. The CDR3 consists of 13 residues. Those enrolled, adults aged roughly 18 to 95 years, came from about two dozen US areas. Participant-reported clinical history was the basis for cohort assignment. Here immunoSEQ multiplex PCR was the method, and the copy in TCRdb shows in-frame clones only, minus some. The data hold a few hundred thousand clones, with 85% to 90% observed a single time.

Sequencing was carried out using PBMCs or T cells enriched from blood (not recorded which). V gene TRBV24-1 combines with J gene TRBJ1-5; a possible D gene is TRBD1 (5 bases). The sequence was collected from a woman younger than 35 with acute COVID-19. CDR3 nucleotides: TGTGCCACCAGTGACTGGGGGGGGCAGCCCCAGCATTTT. Translating it yields CATSDWGGQPQHF.